The 22 T cell receptor beta chains below all came from one sample that was sequenced in a study of cytomegalovirus exposure and HLA in healthy donors (dated 2017 in TCRdb). Receptors were amplified or captured by the immunoSEQ multiplex PCR assay. The immuneACCESS repertoire file appears here via TCRdb, limited to in-frame rearrangements. These files lack a portion of the clones; in checked studies, under half of the deficit traces to unresolved V genes, and the cause of the others is not known. The sample profile shows 120,000 to 150,000 clones; 70% to 90% of them were found once. Just under 8% of the sample is in the top ten clones. The specimen was PBMCs. The receptors were gathered from a woman aged 18-30 years in good health and CMV-seropositive.

CDR3 region: CASPGTGPYNEQFF. The CDR3 DNA reads TGTGCCAGCCCCGGGACAGGACCCTACAATGAGCAGTTCTTC. The chain carries TRBV5-4 and TRBJ2-1; TRBD1 matches at 8 bases. Germline V gives CDR1 SGHNT, CDR2 YYREEE (reference sequence). This CDR3 is 14 amino acids long. Trimming took 7 bases from V and 2 from J; bases not matched to a gene: 5.

V usage is TRBV9 and J usage is TRBJ2-2; D perhaps matches TRBD2 (6 bases). Trimming stripped 1 base from V and 2 bases from J, with 12 bases between. Germline lookup yields CDR1 SGDLS and CDR2 YYNGEE. This CDR3 has 16 residues. For the CDR3, the DNA is TGTGCCAGCAGCGTACTTGGCGGGACCAACACCGGGGAGCTGTTTTTT. Its translation is CASSVLGGTNTGELFF.

The chain links TRBV4-1 to TRBJ2-2; TRBD2 matches at 8 bases. The CDR3 is 19 amino acids. Trimming at V came to 1 base and at J to 1 base, leaving 11 bases not matched to a gene. CDR1 is MGHRA, CDR2 YSYEKL, per germline. The CDR3 coding sequence is TGCGCCAGCAGCCAAGTCAGGAAGCGGGGGAGCAAGAACACCGGGGAGCTGTTTTTT. This codes for CASSQVRKRGSKNTGELFF.

The chain combines TRBV19 with TRBJ1-1, with D possibly matching TRBD1 (5 bases). Germline V gives CDR1 LNHDA, CDR2 SQIVND (reference sequence). Trimming took off 3 bases at V and 5 bases at J, with 19 bases between the two ends. This CDR3 is 16 amino acids long. CDR3 DNA sequence: TGTGCCAGTAGTATCTGGAGACAGTGGAATGGGACTGAAGCTTTCTTT. Translated, it gives CASSIWRQWNGTEAFF.

The V gene is TRBV19, the J gene TRBJ1-4; 9 nucleotides match TRBD1. Germline CDR1 reads LNHDA; CDR2 reads SQIVND (reference sequence). The V segment lost 8 bases and the J segment 6 bases; nucleotides outside the gene matches: 1. The CDR3 is 12 residues long. The CDR3 is CASRTGDEKLFF. The CDR3 DNA reads as TGTGCCAGTCGGACAGGGGATGAAAAACTGTTTTTT.

This chain links TRBV5-1 with TRBJ2-3, with TRBD1 matching 10 bases. The CDR3 contains 15 residues. Germline V gives CDR1 SGHRS, CDR2 YFSETQ. V gave up 5 bases and J gave up 6 bases; unmatched junction bases: 9. CDR3 region: CASSYGQGGTDTQYF. Written as DNA, the CDR3 is TGCGCCAGCAGTTATGGACAGGGGGGGACGGATACGCAGTATTTT.

The gene calls are TRBV28 and TRBJ2-1; 8 positions agree with TRBD1. Germline CDR1 reads MDHEN; CDR2 reads SYDVKM. This CDR3 comprises 13 residues. The V and J ends lost 6 bases and 7 bases, in that order; junction bases with no gene match: 5. The DNA of the CDR3 is TGTGCCAGCAGCAGGGGGCGGGTTAATGAGCAGTTCTTC. Its protein is CASSRGRVNEQFF.

The chain employs TRBV5-1 and TRBJ1-5, with D tentatively TRBD1 (5 bases). The germline V gene encodes CDR1 SGHRS and CDR2 YFSETQ. The CDR3 is 16 residues long. Trimming cost V 0 bases and J 7 bases, with 17 bases left between them. CDR3 sequence (DNA): TGCGCCAGCAGCTTGGAATTTGTCGGGTCAGGGCAGCCCCAGCATTTT. Protein sequence: CASSLEFVGSGQPQHF. Drawing the rest from reference TRBV5-1 and TRBJ1-5, the complete variable domain is KAGVTQTPRYLIKTRGQQVTLSCSPISGHRSVSWYQQTPGQGLQFLFEYFSETQRNKGNFPGRFSGRQFSNSRSEMNVSTLELGDSALYLCASSLEFVGSGQPQHFGDGTRLSIL.

V gene TRBV30 combines with J gene TRBJ1-1; 9 positions agree with TRBD1. V gave up 3 bases and J gave up 6 bases; unmatched junction bases: 11. The V gene's germline CDR1 is GTSNPN and CDR2 SVGIG (reference sequence). This CDR3 region has 15 residues. CDR3: CAWRDRGDRVSEAFF. CDR3 nucleotides: TGTGCCTGGAGGGACCGCGGGGACAGGGTGTCTGAAGCTTTCTTT.

This clone was seen only a few times. The chain has TRBV2 and TRBJ1-5; tentative D call: TRBD1 (5 bases). V dropped 4 bases and J dropped 1 base, with 8 bases sitting between them. This CDR3 comprises 14 residues. Germline CDR1 is SNHLY and CDR2 is FYNNEI. The CDR3 DNA reads TGTGCCAGCAGTGTGCAGGGAAGCAATCAGCCCCAGCATTTT. Translation: CASSVQGSNQPQHF. The whole variable domain, filled in from reference TRBV2 and TRBJ1-5, reads EPEVTQTPSHQVTQMGQEVILRCVPISNHLYFYWYRQILGQKVEFLVSFYNNEISEKSEIFDDQFSVERPDGSNFTLKIRSTKLEDSAMYFCASSVQGSNQPQHFGDGTRLSIL.

The V call is TRBV4-3, the J call TRBJ2-7; 7 nucleotides match TRBD1. The V segment lost 0 bases and the J segment 4 bases; nucleotides outside the gene matches: 6. The CDR3 has 15 residues. Germline CDR1 reads LGHNA; CDR2 reads YSLEER. The CDR3 nucleotides are TGCGCCAGCAGCCAAGATTTGAGGGGGCAATACGAGCAGTACTTC. It codes for CASSQDLRGQYEQYF.

The rearrangement links TRBV15 to TRBJ1-6; D remains unclear. The CDR3 runs to 15 residues. Trimming left V 0 bases short and J 7 bases short, with 10 bases between. CDR1 is LNHNV and CDR2 is YYDKDF in the germline V gene (reference sequence). CDR3 coding DNA: TGTGCCACCAGCAGAGATCTGGGAGTGAATTCACCCCTCCACTTT. This gives the protein CATSRDLGVNSPLHF.

The J gene is TRBJ2-5, the V gene TRBV28; possibly TRBD2 for D (6 bases). Germline V gene lookup returns CDR1 MDHEN and CDR2 SYDVKM. Between the trimmed V and J ends, which lost 2 bases and 5 bases, there was a span of 12 bases. The CDR3 contains 14 residues. Here the CDR3 reads CASSLGAGLETQYF. The CDR3 DNA sequence: TGTGCCAGCAGTTTAGGGGCGGGGTTGGAGACCCAGTACTTC. Based on the CDR3 plus reference TRBV28 and TRBJ2-5, the full variable domain is DVKVTQSSRYLVKRTGEKVFLECVQDMDHENMFWYRQDPGLGLRLIYFSYDVKMKEKGDIPEGYSVSREKKERFSLILESASTNQTSMYLCASSLGAGLETQYFGPGTRLLVL.

As regards this clone: Mismatch with germline at one junction end may stem from a read error. The V and J genes are TRBV7-7 and TRBJ2-3; TRBD2 aligns across 7 bases. CDR1 and CDR2 from the germline V gene are SSHAT and FNYEAQ (reference sequence). The length of the CDR3 is 15 residues. CDR3 protein: CASSFGLGSTDTQYF. CDR3 nucleotide sequence: TGTGCTAGCAGCTTTGGACTAGGGAGCACAGATACGCAGTATTTT.

The chain recombines TRBV9 with TRBJ2-7, with 12 bases matching TRBD2. Germline CDR1 SGDLS, CDR2 YYNGEE. The CDR3 length is 19 residues. Losses at the gene ends were 0 bases for V and 4 bases for J; bases not matched to a gene: 14. The CDR3: CASSVGFGSGLAGLYEQYF. The CDR3 DNA is TGTGCCAGCAGCGTAGGTTTTGGTAGTGGACTAGCGGGGCTTTACGAGCAGTACTTC.

CDR3 coding DNA: TGCGCCAGCAGCCCCGGGGGTAGCGGGTACAATGAGCAGTTCTTC. As protein: CASSPGGSGYNEQFF. The chain combines TRBV5-1 with TRBJ2-1; TRBD2 agrees at 7 bases. J lost 4 bases, V lost 4 bases, and 8 bases had no gene match. CDR3 length equals 15 residues. The V gene's germline CDR1 is SGHRS and CDR2 YFSETQ.

The chain is built from TRBV7-9 and TRBJ2-2; TRBD1 might be the D (7 bases). From germline, CDR1 is SEHNR and CDR2 FQNEAQ (reference sequence). The CDR3 runs 15 residues. V was shortened by 5 bases and J by 6 bases, with 16 bases between the two germline ends. The CDR3 sequence: CASSTRQGGAGELFF. The CDR3 DNA reads TGTGCCAGCAGCACCCGACAGGGAGGCGCCGGGGAGCTGTTTTTT.

With respect to this clone: This CDR3 is also generated by other DNA sequences in the sample. This chain joins TRBV6-1 and TRBJ2-5; 7 bases match TRBD2. The CDR3 extends over 14 amino acids. V lost 4 bases, J lost 3 bases, and 5 bases stayed unmatched. Germline CDR1 MNHNS, CDR2 SASEGT. The CDR3 DNA is TGTGCCAGCAGTGTCGGCCTAGCGGAAGAGACCCAGTACTTC. Encoded protein: CASSVGLAEETQYF.

This chain connects TRBV7-3 to TRBJ2-6, with TRBD1 matching 7 bases. Germline assignment: CDR1 SGHTA and CDR2 FQGTGA. The V and J ends lost 5 bases and 2 bases, in that order; junction bases with no gene match: 12. This CDR3 region has 18 residues. This chain's CDR3 is CASSVDTGVFAGANVLTF. CDR3 DNA sequence: TGTGCCAGCAGCGTTGACACAGGGGTGTTTGCTGGGGCCAACGTCCTGACTTTC.

CDR3 sequence (DNA): TGTGCCAGCAGTCCTCTTAGCGGGGGCTCCTACGAGCAGTACTTC. Its protein product is CASSPLSGGSYEQYF. V usage is TRBV27 and J usage is TRBJ2-7; 9 bases match TRBD2. Looked up from germline, CDR1 is MNHEY and CDR2 is SMNVEV (reference sequence). CDR3 length: 15 residues. V lost 5 bases, J lost 0 bases, and 5 bases stayed unmatched.

The V call is TRBV6-6, the J call TRBJ2-1; 7 nucleotides match TRBD2. Germline-derived CDR1 and CDR2 are MNHNY and SVGAGI (reference sequence). Losses at the gene ends were 2 bases for V and 3 bases for J; bases not matched to a gene: 1. This CDR3 contains 14 residues. CDR3 loop: CASSYGGGYNEQFF. The CDR3 coding sequence is TGTGCCAGCAGTTACGGCGGGGGCTACAATGAGCAGTTCTTC.

The V call is TRBV11-1, the J call TRBJ2-7; a weak D match, TRBD1 (5 bases). Germline CDR1 is SGHAT and CDR2 is FQDESV (reference sequence). Trimming took 5 bases from V and 3 from J, leaving 11 bases between them. The CDR3 runs to 13 residues. The CDR3 DNA reads TGTGCCAGCAGCGGTTCCCAGGGCTACGAGCAGTACTTC. Amino acid sequence: CASSGSQGYEQYF.